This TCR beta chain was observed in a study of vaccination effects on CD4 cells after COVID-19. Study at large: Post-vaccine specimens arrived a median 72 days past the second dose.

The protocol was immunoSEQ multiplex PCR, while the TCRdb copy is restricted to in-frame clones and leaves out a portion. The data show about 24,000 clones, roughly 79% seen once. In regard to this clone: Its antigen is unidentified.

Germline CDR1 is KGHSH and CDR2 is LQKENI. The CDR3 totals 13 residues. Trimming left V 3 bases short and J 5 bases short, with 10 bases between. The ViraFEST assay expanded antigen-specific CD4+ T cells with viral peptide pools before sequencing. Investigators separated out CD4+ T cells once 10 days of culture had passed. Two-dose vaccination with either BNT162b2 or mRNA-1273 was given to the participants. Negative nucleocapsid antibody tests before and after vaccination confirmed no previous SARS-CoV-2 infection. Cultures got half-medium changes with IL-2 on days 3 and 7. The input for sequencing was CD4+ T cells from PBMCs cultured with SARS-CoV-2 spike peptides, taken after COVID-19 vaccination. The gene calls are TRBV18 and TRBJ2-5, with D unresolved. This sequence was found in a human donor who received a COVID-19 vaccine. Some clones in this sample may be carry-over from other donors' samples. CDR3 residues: CASSPVVLETQYF. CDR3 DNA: TGTGCCAGCTCACCGGTAGTTTTGGAGACCCAGTACTTC.